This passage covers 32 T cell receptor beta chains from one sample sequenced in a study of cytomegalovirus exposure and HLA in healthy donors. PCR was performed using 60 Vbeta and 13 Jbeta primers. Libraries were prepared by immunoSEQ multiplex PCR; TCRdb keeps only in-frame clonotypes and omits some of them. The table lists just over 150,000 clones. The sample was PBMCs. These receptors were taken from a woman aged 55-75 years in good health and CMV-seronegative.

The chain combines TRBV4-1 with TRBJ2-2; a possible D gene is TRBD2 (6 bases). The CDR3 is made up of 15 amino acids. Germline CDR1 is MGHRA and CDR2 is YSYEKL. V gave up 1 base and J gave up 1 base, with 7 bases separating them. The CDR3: CASSQGRGNTGELFF. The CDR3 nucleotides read TGCGCCAGCAGCCAAGGGCGGGGGAACACCGGGGAGCTGTTTTTT.

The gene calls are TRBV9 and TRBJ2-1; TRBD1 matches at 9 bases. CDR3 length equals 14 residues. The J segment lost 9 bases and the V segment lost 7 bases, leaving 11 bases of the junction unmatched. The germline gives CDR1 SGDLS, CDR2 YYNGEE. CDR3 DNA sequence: TGTGCCAGCTCTGGACAGGGGACTACAAGTGAGCAGTTCTTC. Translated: CASSGQGTTSEQFF.

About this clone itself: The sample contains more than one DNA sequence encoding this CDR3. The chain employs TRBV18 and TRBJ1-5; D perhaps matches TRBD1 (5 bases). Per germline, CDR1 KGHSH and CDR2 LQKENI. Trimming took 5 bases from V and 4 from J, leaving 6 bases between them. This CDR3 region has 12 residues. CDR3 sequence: CASSTGNQPQHF. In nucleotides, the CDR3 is TGTGCCAGCTCAACAGGTAATCAGCCCCAGCATTTT.

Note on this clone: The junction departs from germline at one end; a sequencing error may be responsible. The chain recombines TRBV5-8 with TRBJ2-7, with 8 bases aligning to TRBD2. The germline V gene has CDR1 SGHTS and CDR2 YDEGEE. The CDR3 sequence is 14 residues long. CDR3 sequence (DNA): TGTGCCAGCAGCTACCTTCCCCGGACTAGCTCCAGTGAGTTC. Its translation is CASSYLPRTSSSEF.

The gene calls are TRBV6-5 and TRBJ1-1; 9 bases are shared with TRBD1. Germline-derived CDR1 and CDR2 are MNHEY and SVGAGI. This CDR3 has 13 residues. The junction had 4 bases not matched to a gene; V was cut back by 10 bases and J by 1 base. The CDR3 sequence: CATEGQGNTEAFF. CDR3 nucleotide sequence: TGTGCCACGGAGGGACAGGGGAACACTGAAGCTTTCTTT.

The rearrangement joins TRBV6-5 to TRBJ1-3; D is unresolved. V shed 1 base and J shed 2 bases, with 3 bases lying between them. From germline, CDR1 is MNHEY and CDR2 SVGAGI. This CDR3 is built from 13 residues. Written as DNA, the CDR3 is TGTGCCAGCAGTTACTTAGCTGGAAACACCATATATTTT. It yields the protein CASSYLAGNTIYF.

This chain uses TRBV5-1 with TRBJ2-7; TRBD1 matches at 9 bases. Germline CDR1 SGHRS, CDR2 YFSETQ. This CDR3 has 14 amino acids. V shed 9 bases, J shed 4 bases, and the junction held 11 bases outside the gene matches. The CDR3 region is CATGDRDSLYEQYF. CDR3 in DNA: TGCGCCACCGGGGACAGGGATTCTCTTTACGAGCAGTACTTC.

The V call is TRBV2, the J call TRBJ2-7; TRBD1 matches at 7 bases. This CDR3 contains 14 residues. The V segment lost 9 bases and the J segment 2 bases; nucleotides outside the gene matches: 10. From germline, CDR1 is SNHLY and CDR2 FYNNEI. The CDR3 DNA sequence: TGTGCCAGGGTTGACAGGGATGCTCCCTACGAGCAGTACTTC. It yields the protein CARVDRDAPYEQYF.

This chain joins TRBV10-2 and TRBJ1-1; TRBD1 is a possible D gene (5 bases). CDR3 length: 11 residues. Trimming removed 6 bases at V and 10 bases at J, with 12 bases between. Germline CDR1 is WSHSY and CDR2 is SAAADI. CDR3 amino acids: CASSQGRVAFF. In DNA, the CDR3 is TGCGCCAGCAGCCAGGGAAGGGTAGCTTTCTTT.

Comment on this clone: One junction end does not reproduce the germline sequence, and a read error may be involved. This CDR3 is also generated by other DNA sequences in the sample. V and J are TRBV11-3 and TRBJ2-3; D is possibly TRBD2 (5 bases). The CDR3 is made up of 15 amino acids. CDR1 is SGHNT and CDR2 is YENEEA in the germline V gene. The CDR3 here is CASSLDAGYSDTQYF. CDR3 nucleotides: TGTGCCAGCAGCTTAGATGCGGGTTATAGTGATACACAGTATTTT.

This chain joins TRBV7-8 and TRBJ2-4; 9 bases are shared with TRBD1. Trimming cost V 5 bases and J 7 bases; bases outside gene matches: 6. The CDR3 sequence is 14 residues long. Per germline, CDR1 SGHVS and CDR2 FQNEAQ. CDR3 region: CASSAGQGKNIQYF. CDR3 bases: TGTGCCAGCAGCGCCGGACAGGGGAAGAACATTCAGTACTTC.

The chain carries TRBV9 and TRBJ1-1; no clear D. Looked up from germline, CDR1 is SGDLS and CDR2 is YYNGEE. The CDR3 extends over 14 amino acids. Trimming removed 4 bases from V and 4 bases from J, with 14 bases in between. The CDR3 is CASSPTTVSTEAFF. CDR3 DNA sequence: TGTGCCAGCAGCCCTACCACCGTGTCCACTGAAGCTTTCTTT. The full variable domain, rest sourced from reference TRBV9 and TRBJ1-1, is DSGVTQTPKHLITATGQRVTLRCSPRSGDLSVYWYQQSLDQGLQFLIQYYNGEERAKGNILERFSAQQFPDLHSELNLSSLELGDSALYFCASSPTTVSTEAFFGQGTRLTVV.

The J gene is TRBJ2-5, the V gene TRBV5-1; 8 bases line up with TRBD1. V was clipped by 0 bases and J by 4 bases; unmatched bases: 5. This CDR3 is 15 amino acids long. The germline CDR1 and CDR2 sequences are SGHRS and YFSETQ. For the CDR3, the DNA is TGCGCCAGCAGCTTGGGTCAGGGGGCGAGAGAGACCCAGTACTTC. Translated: CASSLGQGARETQYF. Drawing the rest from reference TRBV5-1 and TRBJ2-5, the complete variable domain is KAGVTQTPRYLIKTRGQQVTLSCSPISGHRSVSWYQQTPGQGLQFLFEYFSETQRNKGNFPGRFSGRQFSNSRSEMNVSTLELGDSALYLCASSLGQGARETQYFGPGTRLLVL.

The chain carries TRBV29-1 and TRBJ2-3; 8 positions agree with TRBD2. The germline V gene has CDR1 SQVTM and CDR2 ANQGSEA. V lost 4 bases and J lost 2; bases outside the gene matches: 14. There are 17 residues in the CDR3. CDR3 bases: TGCAGCGTTGCAAACCTTATACCGGGAGGGCTCACAGATACGCAGTATTTT. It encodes CSVANLIPGGLTDTQYF.

CDR3 nucleotide sequence: TGTGCCAGCAGCTTAGACGGGGGGAAATCACCCCTCCACTTT. Translation gives CASSLDGGKSPLHF. The V call is TRBV11-3, the J call TRBJ1-6; a weak D match, TRBD1 (5 bases). Germline CDR1 and CDR2: SGHNT and YENEEA. The CDR3 is made up of 14 amino acids. V was pared by 0 bases and J by 10 bases, with 10 bases between.

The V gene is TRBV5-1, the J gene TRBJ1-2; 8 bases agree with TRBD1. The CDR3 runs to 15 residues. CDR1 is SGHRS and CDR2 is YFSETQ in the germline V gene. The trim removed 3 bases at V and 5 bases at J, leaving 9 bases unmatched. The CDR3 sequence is CASSSTGEENYGYTF. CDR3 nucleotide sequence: TGCGCCAGCAGCTCGACAGGGGAAGAGAATTATGGCTACACCTTC.

The CDR3 DNA sequence: TGTGCCAGCAGCTCTAGGGGGCGGTCGCAGGAGACCCAGTACTTC. Translating gives CASSSRGRSQETQYF. The chain employs TRBV5-4 and TRBJ2-5; 7 bases fit TRBD1. The CDR3 consists of 15 residues. The germline gives CDR1 SGHNT, CDR2 YYREEE (reference sequence). V trimming: 3 bases; J trimming: 5 bases; junction bases outside the gene matches: 10.

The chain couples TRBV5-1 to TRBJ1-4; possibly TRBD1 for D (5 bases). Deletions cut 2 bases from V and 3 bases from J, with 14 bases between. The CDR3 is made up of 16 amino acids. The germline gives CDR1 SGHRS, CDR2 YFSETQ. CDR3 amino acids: CASSFLSGGANEKLFF. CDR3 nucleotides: TGCGCCAGCAGCTTTCTTTCCGGGGGGGCTAATGAAAAACTGTTTTTT. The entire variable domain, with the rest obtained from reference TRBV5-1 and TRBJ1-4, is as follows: KAGVTQTPRYLIKTRGQQVTLSCSPISGHRSVSWYQQTPGQGLQFLFEYFSETQRNKGNFPGRFSGRQFSNSRSEMNVSTLELGDSALYLCASSFLSGGANEKLFFGSGTQLSVL.

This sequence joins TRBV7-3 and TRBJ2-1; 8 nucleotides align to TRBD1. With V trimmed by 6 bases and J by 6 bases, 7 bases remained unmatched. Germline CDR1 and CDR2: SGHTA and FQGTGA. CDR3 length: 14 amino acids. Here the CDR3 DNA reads TGTGCCAGCAGTGTGGACAGGGTCCCCAATGAGCAGTTCTTC. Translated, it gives CASSVDRVPNEQFF. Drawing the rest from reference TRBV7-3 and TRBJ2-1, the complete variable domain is GAGVSQTPSNKVTEKGKYVELRCDPISGHTALYWYRQSLGQGPEFLIYFQGTGAADDSGLPNDRFFAVRPEGSVSTLKIQRTERGDSAVYLCASSVDRVPNEQFFGPGTRLTVL.

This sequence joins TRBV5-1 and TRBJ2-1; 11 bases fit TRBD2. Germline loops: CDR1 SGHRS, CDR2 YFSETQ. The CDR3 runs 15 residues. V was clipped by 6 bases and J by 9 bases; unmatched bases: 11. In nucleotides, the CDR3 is TGCGCCAGCAATCCCTTAGCGGGGGGGTACGTTGAGCAGTTCTTC. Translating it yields CASNPLAGGYVEQFF.

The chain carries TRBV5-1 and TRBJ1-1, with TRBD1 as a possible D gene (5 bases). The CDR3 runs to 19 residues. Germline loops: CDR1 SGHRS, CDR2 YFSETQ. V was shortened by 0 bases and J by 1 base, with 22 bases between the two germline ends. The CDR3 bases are TGCGCCAGCAGCTTGGGTGGGTGGGGGACTCCACCCGAGAACACTGAAGCTTTCTTT. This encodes CASSLGGWGTPPENTEAFF.

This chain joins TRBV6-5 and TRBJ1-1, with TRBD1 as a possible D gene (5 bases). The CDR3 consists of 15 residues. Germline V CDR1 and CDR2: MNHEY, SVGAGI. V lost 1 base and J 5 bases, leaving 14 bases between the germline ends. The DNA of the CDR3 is TGTGCCAGCAGTTACTGGGCAGGGTCGAGGACTGAAGCTTTCTTT. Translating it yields CASSYWAGSRTEAFF.

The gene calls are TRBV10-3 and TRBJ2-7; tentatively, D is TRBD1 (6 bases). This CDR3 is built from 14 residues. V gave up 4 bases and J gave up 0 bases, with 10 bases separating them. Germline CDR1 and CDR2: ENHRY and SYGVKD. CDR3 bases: TGTGCCATCAGTGCAGAACAGGGCTCCTACGAGCAGTACTTC. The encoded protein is CAISAEQGSYEQYF.

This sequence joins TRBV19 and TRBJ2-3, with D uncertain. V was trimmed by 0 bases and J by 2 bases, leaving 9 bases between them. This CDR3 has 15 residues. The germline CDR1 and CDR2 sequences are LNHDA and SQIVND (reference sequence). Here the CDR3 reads CASSIDLLDTDTQYF. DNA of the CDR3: TGTGCCAGTAGTATAGATTTGCTAGACACAGATACGCAGTATTTT.

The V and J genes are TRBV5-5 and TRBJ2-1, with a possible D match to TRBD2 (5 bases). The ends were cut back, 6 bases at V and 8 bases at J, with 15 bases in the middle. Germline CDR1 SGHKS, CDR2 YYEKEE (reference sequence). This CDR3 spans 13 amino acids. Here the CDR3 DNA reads TGTGCCAGCATTCGGGGTCTGGGTGATGAGCAGTTCTTC. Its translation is CASIRGLGDEQFF.

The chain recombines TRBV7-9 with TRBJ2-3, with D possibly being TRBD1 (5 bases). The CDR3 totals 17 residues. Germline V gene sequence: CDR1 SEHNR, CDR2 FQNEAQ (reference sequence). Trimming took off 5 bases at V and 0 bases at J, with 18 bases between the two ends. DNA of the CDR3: TGTGCCAGCAGCCCCATCCGCAGGGAACCCAGCACAGATACGCAGTATTTT. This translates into CASSPIRREPSTDTQYF.

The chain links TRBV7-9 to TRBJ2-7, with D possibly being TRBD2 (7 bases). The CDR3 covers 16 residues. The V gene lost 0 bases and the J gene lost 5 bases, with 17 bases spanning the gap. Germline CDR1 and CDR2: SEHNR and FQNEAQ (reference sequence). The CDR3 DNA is TGTGCCAGCAGCTTAGCGGGAGGGGACATCGGCCACGAGCAGTACTTC. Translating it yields CASSLAGGDIGHEQYF.

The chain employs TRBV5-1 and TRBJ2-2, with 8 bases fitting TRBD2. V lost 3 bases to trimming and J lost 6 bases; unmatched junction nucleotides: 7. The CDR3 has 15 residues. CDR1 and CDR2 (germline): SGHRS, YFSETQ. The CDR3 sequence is CASSSGTSKAGELFF. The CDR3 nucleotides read TGCGCCAGCAGCTCCGGGACTAGTAAGGCCGGGGAGCTGTTTTTT.

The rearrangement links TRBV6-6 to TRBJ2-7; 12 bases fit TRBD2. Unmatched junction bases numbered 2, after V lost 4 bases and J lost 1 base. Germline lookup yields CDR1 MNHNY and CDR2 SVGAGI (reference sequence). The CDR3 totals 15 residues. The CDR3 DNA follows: TGTGCCAGCAGTTCTAGCGGGGGGGCTTCCTACGAGCAGTACTTC. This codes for CASSSSGGASYEQYF.

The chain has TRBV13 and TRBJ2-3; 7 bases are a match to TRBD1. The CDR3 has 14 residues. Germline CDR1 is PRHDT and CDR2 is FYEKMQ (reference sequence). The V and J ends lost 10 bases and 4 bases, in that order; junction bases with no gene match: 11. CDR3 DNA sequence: TGTGCCACCCAACCCCAAGACAGGGCAGATACGCAGTATTTT. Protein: CATQPQDRADTQYF.

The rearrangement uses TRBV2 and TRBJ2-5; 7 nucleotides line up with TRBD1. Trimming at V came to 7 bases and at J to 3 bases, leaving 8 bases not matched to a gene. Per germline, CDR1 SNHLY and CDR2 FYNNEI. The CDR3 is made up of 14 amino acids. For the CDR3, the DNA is TGTGCCAGCACCCGACGGACAGGAGAAGAGACCCAGTACTTC. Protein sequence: CASTRRTGEETQYF.

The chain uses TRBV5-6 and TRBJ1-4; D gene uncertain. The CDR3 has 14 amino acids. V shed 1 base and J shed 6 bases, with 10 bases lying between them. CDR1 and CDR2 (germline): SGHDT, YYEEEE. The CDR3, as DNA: TGTGCCAGCAGCTTGTATTGGGCTTATGAAAAACTGTTTTTT. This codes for CASSLYWAYEKLFF.